The clone carrying this T cell receptor (beta chain) was counted between two and nine times. This specimen comes from a study of cytomegalovirus exposure and HLA in healthy donors. In the PCR, 60 Vbeta and 13 Jbeta primers were used. The assay was immunoSEQ multiplex PCR, and TCRdb's table has in-frame clones only and misses some. Among roughly 220,000 clones listed, roughly 80% were seen once. Sequenced: PBMCs. This TCR was sampled from a woman aged 40 to 50 in good health and CMV-seronegative.

The CDR3 DNA reads as TGTGCCAGCAGCCCGTGGGGGGGAGGCACAGATACGCAGTATTTT. It translates to CASSPWGGGTDTQYF. The gene calls are TRBV7-2 and TRBJ2-3; TRBD2 matches at 7 bases. Germline values: CDR1 SGHTA, CDR2 FQGNSA. The CDR3 covers 15 residues. V gave up 5 bases and J gave up 1 base; unmatched junction bases: 6.